The 18 T cell receptor beta chains presented below share a single source sample, sequenced in a study of T cells of healthy individuals. From the 5' RACE reads, TCRdb called clonotypes with MiXCR, one entry per CDR3 protein. The sample gives 40,000 to 60,000 distinct CDR3 sequences, roughly 15% of which show up once; around 15% is in the top ten. The source of these receptors is a human donor in good health.

The sample holds a few counts of this clonotype. V usage is TRBV6-5 and J usage is TRBJ1-2; TRBD1 matches at 9 bases. The CDR3 spans 16 residues. V shed 4 bases and J 2 bases; nucleotides not matched to a gene: 8. CDR1 and CDR2 (germline): MNHEY, SVGAGI. The CDR3 nucleotides read TGTGCCAGCAGTTCCCCCGGACAGGGGCTAAACTATGGCTACACCTTC. It yields the protein CASSSPGQGLNYGYTF.

The gene calls are TRBV7-9 and TRBJ2-3; D possibly uses TRBD1 or TRBD2 (6 bases each). This CDR3 contains 14 residues. CDR1 is SEHNR, CDR2 FQNEAQ, per germline (reference sequence). V lost 4 bases and J lost 4, with 12 bases in between. CDR3 sequence: CASSSSGAPDTQYF. Written as DNA, the CDR3 is TGTGCCAGCAGCTCATCGGGGGCCCCAGATACGCAGTATTTT.

The chain joins TRBV2 to TRBJ2-7, with D tentatively TRBD1 (6 bases). The V gene's germline CDR1 is SNHLY and CDR2 FYNNEI. The CDR3 sequence is 13 residues long. Trimming shortened V by 5 bases and J by 6 bases, and 14 bases separated the two germline ends. The CDR3 region is CASSPQGRSEQYF. DNA of the CDR3: TGTGCCAGCAGTCCACAGGGCCGCTCCGAGCAGTACTTC.

This clonotype has a handful of counts. This chain connects TRBV20-1 to TRBJ2-7, with TRBD2 matching over 12 bases. Germline values: CDR1 DFQATT, CDR2 SNEGSKA (reference sequence). CDR3 length equals 15 residues. With 3 bases clipped from V and 6 bases from J, the junction kept 9 bases outside the gene matches. The CDR3 here is CSASGRLAGVREQYF. DNA for the CDR3: TGCAGTGCTAGTGGCAGACTAGCGGGAGTACGCGAGCAGTACTTC.

The sample holds a few counts of this clonotype. The CDR3 DNA follows: TGTGCCAGTATGCAACCGGGACGGATCCCCGAAGGGTTTGGAAACACCATATATTTT. Protein: CASMQPGRIPEGFGNTIYF. J is TRBJ1-3 and V is TRBV19; the D gene is possibly TRBD1 (5 bases). V dropped 7 bases and J dropped 3 bases, with 28 bases sitting between them. CDR1 is LNHDA, CDR2 SQIVND, per germline (reference sequence). The CDR3 is 19 amino acids.

This clonotype occurred many times. This rearrangement joins TRBV10-3 to TRBJ2-2, with 7 bases fitting TRBD1. Germline loops: CDR1 ENHRY, CDR2 SYGVKD. The CDR3 sequence is 16 residues long. The V and J ends lost 5 bases and 2 bases, in that order; junction bases with no gene match: 8. The CDR3 DNA follows: TGTGCCATCAGTTCGACAGGGCCAACTAACACCGGGGAGCTGTTTTTT. It encodes CAISSTGPTNTGELFF.

The sample holds many counts of this clonotype. The rearrangement links TRBV18 to TRBJ2-1; 10 bases fit TRBD2. This CDR3 has 15 residues. The germline CDR1 and CDR2 sequences are KGHSH and LQKENI. J was trimmed by 6 bases and V by 1 base; bases with no gene match: 3. The CDR3 bases are TGTGCCAGCTCACCACGGCTAGCGGGAGCCAATGAGCAGTTCTTC. This gives the protein CASSPRLAGANEQFF.

The V gene is TRBV7-9, the J gene TRBJ1-1, with TRBD1 as a possible D gene (5 bases). Germline V CDR1 and CDR2: SEHNR, FQNEAQ (reference sequence). V shed 1 base and J shed 14 bases, with 14 bases lying between them. The CDR3 runs 12 residues. DNA of the CDR3: TGTGCCAGCAGCTTAGGGACTCTACGGGGCTTCTTT. Protein: CASSLGTLRGFF.

The chain uses TRBV20-1 and TRBJ1-2; tentative D call: TRBD1 (5 bases). Trimming removed 4 bases from V and 6 bases from J, with 18 bases in between. This CDR3 region has 14 residues. Germline CDR1 DFQATT, CDR2 SNEGSKA (reference sequence). The CDR3 spells CSAMNRQGHHGYTF. The DNA of the CDR3 is TGCAGTGCTATGAACAGGCAGGGCCATCATGGCTACACCTTC.

The chain links TRBV6-6 to TRBJ2-5, with D perhaps TRBD2 (7 bases). Trimming stripped 7 bases from V and 5 bases from J, with 14 bases between. The CDR3 totals 13 residues. Germline V gene data show CDR1 as MNHNY and CDR2 as SVGAGI (reference sequence). The CDR3 sequence is CASNPGGAETQYF. CDR3 bases: TGTGCCAGCAATCCGGGGGGCGCGGAGACCCAGTACTTC.

This clonotype was recorded at least ten times. V and J are TRBV20-1 and TRBJ2-7; 8 nucleotides align to TRBD1. The CDR3 loop spans 14 amino acids. V gave up 3 bases and J gave up 7 bases; unmatched junction bases: 11. Germline CDR1 and CDR2: DFQATT and SNEGSKA (reference sequence). The CDR3 loop reads CSASKSGTGPEQYF. The CDR3 nucleotides read TGCAGTGCTAGTAAATCCGGGACAGGCCCGGAGCAGTACTTC.

Only a few counts were recorded for this clonotype. The V and J genes are TRBV29-1 and TRBJ2-5; D call uncertain. Trimming removed 7 bases at V and 1 base at J, with 10 bases between. Germline CDR1 SQVTM, CDR2 ANQGSEA. The length of the CDR3 is 12 residues. The CDR3 region is CSGQIFQETQYF. The CDR3 DNA follows: TGCAGCGGTCAGATTTTCCAAGAGACCCAGTACTTC.

Points on this clonotype: With a much larger clone just one base away, this may be a read error. The genes are TRBV24-1 and TRBJ2-1; D not resolved. The CDR3 covers 13 residues. CDR1 KGHDR and CDR2 SFDVKD come from the germline V gene. V gave up 2 bases and J gave up 6 bases, with 7 bases separating them. As DNA, the CDR3 is TGTGCCACCAGTGATTCCACGGGCAATGAGCAGTTCTTC. Residues: CATSDSTGNEQFF.

The chain recombines TRBV19 with TRBJ2-3; 8 bases are a match to TRBD2. Germline V CDR1 and CDR2: LNHDA, SQIVND (reference sequence). Losses at the gene ends were 3 bases for V and 4 bases for J; bases not matched to a gene: 6. The CDR3 extends over 15 amino acids. The CDR3 is CASSIGSGSADTQYF. CDR3 in DNA: TGTGCCAGTAGTATTGGAAGCGGGAGTGCAGATACGCAGTATTTT.

At least ten counts were recorded for this clonotype. The CDR3 DNA is TGTGCCAGCTCATCCCCCAACAGGGGGTTATATGGCTACACCTTC. It yields the protein CASSSPNRGLYGYTF. The rearrangement uses TRBV18 and TRBJ1-2, with 8 bases fitting TRBD1. The length of the CDR3 is 15 residues. V lost 5 bases, J lost 5 bases, and 10 bases stayed unmatched. The germline gives CDR1 KGHSH, CDR2 LQKENI.

The chain employs TRBV24-1 and TRBJ2-1; TRBD1 matches at 9 bases. V shed 9 bases, J shed 4 bases, and the junction held 9 bases outside the gene matches. This CDR3 contains 15 residues. From germline, CDR1 is KGHDR and CDR2 SFDVKD. The CDR3 sequence: CATGSKGQGYNEQFF. CDR3 coding DNA: TGTGCCACCGGCTCCAAGGGACAGGGATACAATGAGCAGTTCTTC.

The sample holds many counts of this clonotype. The gene calls are TRBV20-1 and TRBJ2-1; D may be TRBD1 or TRBD2 (8 bases each). CDR3 length: 19 amino acids. Trimming removed 1 base from V and 5 bases from J, with 27 bases in between. Germline CDR1 is DFQATT and CDR2 is SNEGSKA (reference sequence). The CDR3 nucleotides read TGCAGTGCTAGAGTTCCAGGGGGCTCAGGAGCGGGAGTAAACAATGAGCAGTTCTTC. Amino acid sequence: CSARVPGGSGAGVNNEQFF.

This clonotype has just a few counts. The chain combines TRBV4-2 with TRBJ2-5; 13 bases are a match to TRBD2. From germline, CDR1 is LGHNA and CDR2 YNFKEQ. The junction had 11 bases not matched to a gene; V was cut back by 2 bases and J by 5 bases. CDR3 length: 18 residues. The CDR3, as DNA: TGTGCCAGCAGCCAATACGGTACTAGCGGGGGGGCATGGGAGACCCAGTACTTC. Translation gives CASSQYGTSGGAWETQYF.